This passage covers 25 T cell receptor beta chains from one sample sequenced in a study of CD8+ T cells in alopecia areata. Extraction of RNA preceded its reverse transcription into cDNA, which served as the sequencing template. Data came from immunoSEQ multiplex PCR; TCRdb stores just in-frame clones and leaves some out. The sample contains about 100,000 clones, almost 60% of which appear only once. As to treatment: oral pan-JAK inhibitor, 5-10 mg twice daily. The sequences come from CD8+ T cells sorted from blood, collected at roughly week 55, from a patient treated with tofacitinib. The receptor set was obtained from a human donor with alopecia areata.

The chain carries TRBV15 and TRBJ1-1; D perhaps matches TRBD1 (6 bases). This CDR3 spans 15 amino acids. Between the trimmed V and J ends, which lost 3 bases and 7 bases, there was a span of 18 bases. Germline V gene lookup returns CDR1 LNHNV and CDR2 YYDKDF (reference sequence). The CDR3 reads CATSRERKTGIEAFF. The CDR3 region has the DNA TGTGCCACCAGCAGGGAACGAAAAACAGGGATTGAAGCTTTCTTT.

The chain employs TRBV7-9 and TRBJ1-5; D gene unclear. Looked up from germline, CDR1 is SEHNR and CDR2 is FQNEAQ (reference sequence). Deletions cut 1 base from V and 3 bases from J, with 10 bases between. This CDR3 has 15 residues. CDR3 sequence reads: CASSLGGFSNQPQHF. CDR3 sequence (DNA): TGTGCCAGCAGCTTAGGAGGGTTTTCCAATCAGCCCCAGCATTTT.

The chain joins TRBV7-9 to TRBJ2-1; TRBD2 agrees at 8 bases. This CDR3 region has 15 residues. V lost 1 base to trimming and J lost 12 bases; unmatched junction nucleotides: 11. Germline CDR1 and CDR2: SEHNR and FQNEAQ (reference sequence). CDR3 DNA sequence: TGTGCCAGCAGCTTAGGCGGGGGGCACACAATGTCGCAGTTCTTC. Translation: CASSLGGGHTMSQFF.

This sequence joins TRBV5-6 and TRBJ2-5; 12 positions agree with TRBD1. With 4 bases clipped from V and 5 bases from J, the junction kept 6 bases outside the gene matches. The CDR3 spans 15 residues. Germline CDR1 SGHDT, CDR2 YYEEEE. Here the CDR3 DNA reads TGTGCCAGCAGCGCGGGGACAGGGGGCTTGGAGACCCAGTACTTC. Its protein product is CASSAGTGGLETQYF.

This clone has just a few counts. The V and J genes are TRBV19 and TRBJ2-1; no reliable D call. The V and J ends lost 5 bases and 2 bases respectively, with 7 bases between them. This CDR3 contains 13 residues. The germline V gene encodes CDR1 LNHDA and CDR2 SQIVND (reference sequence). CDR3 protein: CASSVRTYNEQFF. Written as DNA, the CDR3 is TGTGCCAGTAGTGTCCGGACCTACAATGAGCAGTTCTTC.

This chain uses TRBV12-5 with TRBJ1-5; 11 bases align to TRBD1. V shed 7 bases and J 6 bases; nucleotides not matched to a gene: 2. The CDR3 is 13 amino acids. The germline gives CDR1 LGHNT, CDR2 FRNRAP. CDR3 bases: TGTGCTAGTGCGGGACAGGGGGGTCAGCCCCAGCATTTT. Translation: CASAGQGGQPQHF.

This chain joins TRBV18 and TRBJ2-4; no clear D gene. The CDR3 runs to 13 residues. The germline V and J ends were trimmed by 3 bases and 3 bases, with 6 bases remaining between them. Germline V gives CDR1 KGHSH, CDR2 LQKENI. The CDR3 DNA sequence: TGTGCCAGCTCACCGGGAATCAAAAACATTCAGTACTTC. This sequence encodes CASSPGIKNIQYF.

V is TRBV30 and J is TRBJ1-3; no firm D call. Trimming took off 5 bases at V and 0 bases at J, with 11 bases between the two ends. The CDR3 has 14 residues. CDR1 and CDR2 from the germline V gene are GTSNPN and SVGIG (reference sequence). CDR3 in amino acids: CAWGENLSGNTIYF. The CDR3 DNA reads as TGTGCCTGGGGGGAGAATCTCTCTGGAAACACCATATATTTT.

This chain uses TRBV27 with TRBJ1-1; 7 positions match TRBD1. This CDR3 has 13 amino acids. Losses at the gene ends were 3 bases for V and 6 bases for J; bases not matched to a gene: 4. Germline V CDR1 and CDR2: MNHEY, SMNVEV (reference sequence). CDR3 sequence: CASSLGQGAEAFF. As DNA, the CDR3 is TGTGCCAGCAGTTTGGGCCAGGGGGCTGAAGCTTTCTTT.

V is TRBV4-2 and J is TRBJ2-1; weak D call: TRBD2 (5 bases). V dropped 11 bases and J dropped 6 bases, with 14 bases sitting between them. From germline, CDR1 is LGHNA and CDR2 YNFKEQ. The CDR3 is made up of 12 amino acids. The CDR3 loop reads CAAASGFNEQFF. Written as DNA, the CDR3 is TGTGCCGCTGCGAGCGGCTTCAATGAGCAGTTCTTC.

The rearrangement uses TRBV13 and TRBJ2-1; 9 bases agree with TRBD2. Losses at the gene ends were 0 bases for V and 0 bases for J; bases not matched to a gene: 6. CDR3 length equals 18 residues. Germline V CDR1 and CDR2: PRHDT, FYEKMQ (reference sequence). The CDR3 is CASSLGTSGPSSYNEQFF. CDR3 sequence (DNA): TGTGCCAGCAGCTTAGGGACTAGCGGACCAAGCTCCTACAATGAGCAGTTCTTC.

The gene calls are TRBV6-5 and TRBJ1-3; no reliable D call. The CDR3 covers 13 residues. CDR1 and CDR2 from the germline V gene are MNHEY and SVGAGI. V was pared by 2 bases and J by 4 bases, with 6 bases between. Here the CDR3 DNA reads TGTGCCAGCAGTTACGGGCAGGGAAACACCATATATTTT. This gives the protein CASSYGQGNTIYF.

The chain links TRBV2 to TRBJ2-3; the D call may be TRBD1 or TRBD2 (6 bases each). V lost 5 bases to trimming and J lost 1 base, with 10 bases between them. CDR1 SNHLY and CDR2 FYNNEI come from the germline V gene. CDR3 size: 14 residues. CDR3: CASSRGTRTDTQYF. In DNA, the CDR3 is TGTGCCAGCAGTCGGGGGACACGCACAGATACGCAGTATTTT.

The chain recombines TRBV7-9 with TRBJ1-2; D remains unclear. V was shortened by 2 bases and J by 2 bases, with 3 bases between the two germline ends. CDR3 length equals 12 residues. Germline V gene data show CDR1 as SEHNR and CDR2 as FQNEAQ (reference sequence). CDR3 coding DNA: TGTGCCAGCAGCTTAATGAACTATGGCTACACCTTC. It specifies CASSLMNYGYTF. Based on the CDR3 plus reference TRBV7-9 and TRBJ1-2, the full variable domain is DTGVSQNPRHKITKRGQNVTFRCDPISEHNRLYWYRQTLGQGPEFLTYFQNEAQLEKSRLLSDRFSAERPKGSFSTLEIQRTEQGDSAMYLCASSLMNYGYTFGSGTRLTVV.

This chain connects TRBV15 to TRBJ2-3; 12 bases are a match to TRBD1. Trimming took 10 bases from V and 1 from J; bases not matched to a gene: 6. Germline-derived CDR1 and CDR2 are LNHNV and YYDKDF (reference sequence). The CDR3 sequence is 15 residues long. The CDR3 nucleotides are TGTGCCATAGAGGGGACAGGGGGCCGCACAGATACGCAGTATTTT. Translating gives CAIEGTGGRTDTQYF.

This clone was seen more than once but under ten times. The chain has TRBV7-9 and TRBJ2-7, with a weak D call TRBD1 (5 bases). CDR3 length equals 15 residues. V was clipped by 5 bases and J by 4 bases, with 18 bases between them. The germline V gene encodes CDR1 SEHNR and CDR2 FQNEAQ (reference sequence). The CDR3 DNA sequence: TGTGCCAGCAGCCAGGACAACGCAAGACATTACGAGCAGTACTTC. This translates into CASSQDNARHYEQYF.

The chain carries TRBV7-8 and TRBJ1-2, with no clear D. The CDR3 is made up of 15 amino acids. CDR1 SGHVS and CDR2 FQNEAQ come from the germline V gene. Trimming removed 5 bases from V and 6 bases from J, with 19 bases in between. CDR3: CASSPAKTEWDGYTF. In DNA form, the CDR3 reads TGTGCCAGCAGCCCCGCGAAGACGGAATGGGATGGCTACACCTTC.

J is TRBJ1-6 and V is TRBV9; no definite D call. CDR3 size: 13 residues. Per germline, CDR1 SGDLS and CDR2 YYNGEE. V lost 2 bases and J 10 bases, leaving 10 bases between the germline ends. In DNA, the CDR3 is TGTGCCAGCAGCGTGGGAGGGCGCTCACCCCTCCACTTT. Translation gives CASSVGGRSPLHF.

This clone was found many times. This chain connects TRBV4-1 to TRBJ2-2; TRBD1 agrees at 8 bases. Losses at the gene ends were 3 bases for V and 4 bases for J; bases not matched to a gene: 4. This CDR3 comprises 15 residues. The germline V gene has CDR1 MGHRA and CDR2 YSYEKL. The CDR3 here is CASSQGQASTGELFF. In DNA form, the CDR3 reads TGCGCCAGCAGCCAGGGACAGGCGTCCACCGGGGAGCTGTTTTTT.

This clone was counted only a few times. As DNA, the CDR3 is TGTGCCAGCAGCTCCTCGGTGGATTACAGGGGGCTGGGAAAACTGTTTTTT. Its translation: CASSSSVDYRGLGKLFF. The chain joins TRBV13 to TRBJ1-4; the match to TRBD1 covers 9 bases. The germline V gene has CDR1 PRHDT and CDR2 FYEKMQ (reference sequence). The J segment lost 10 bases and the V segment lost 4 bases, leaving 16 bases of the junction unmatched. The CDR3 covers 17 residues.

Only a few counts were recorded for this clone. The chain links TRBV7-9 to TRBJ2-1; D is ambiguous. V dropped 0 bases and J dropped 10 bases, with 7 bases sitting between them. Per the germline V gene, CDR1 is SEHNR and CDR2 is FQNEAQ (reference sequence). The CDR3 runs 12 residues. In DNA, the CDR3 is TGTGCCAGCAGCTTAGCAACCGCAGAGCAGTTCTTC. Its translation: CASSLATAEQFF.

V gene TRBV27 combines with J gene TRBJ2-1, with 11 bases matching TRBD2. V lost 2 bases, J lost 7 bases, and 7 bases stayed unmatched. Germline V gives CDR1 MNHEY, CDR2 SMNVEV (reference sequence). This CDR3 region has 16 residues. The CDR3 nucleotides read TGTGCCAGCAGTTTAATAGCGGGGGGGCCCGAGAATGAGCAGTTCTTC. It encodes CASSLIAGGPENEQFF.

The chain carries TRBV6-1 and TRBJ2-5; tentatively, D is TRBD1 (5 bases). The J call may be faulty, since TRBJ2-7 better matches the DNA end. Germline V CDR1 and CDR2: MNHNS, SASEGT. This CDR3 comprises 13 residues. The CDR3, as DNA: TGTGCCAGCAGCGACAGACAGCTCTACGAGCAGTACTTC. Amino acids: CASSDRQLYEQYF.

The J gene is TRBJ1-2, the V gene TRBV6-5, with D hard to call. Germline V gene data show CDR1 as MNHEY and CDR2 as SVGAGI. The CDR3 contains 13 residues. Trimming took off 10 bases at V and 0 bases at J, with 12 bases between the two ends. CDR3 sequence: CATREGANYGYTF. The CDR3 coding sequence is TGTGCCACCCGGGAGGGTGCTAACTATGGCTACACCTTC.

Turning to this clone: A junction boundary mismatches the germline segment, possibly from a read error. This chain links TRBV13 with TRBJ1-2, with a possible D match to TRBD1 (5 bases). This CDR3 is built from 13 residues. Germline CDR1 is PRHDT and CDR2 is FYEKMQ (reference sequence). CDR3 DNA: TGTGCCAGCAGCTTAGGCCGGGACGTAACTTGGGCCTTC. Translated, it gives CASSLGRDVTWAF.